The 7 T cell receptor beta chains presented below share a single source sample, sequenced in a study of T cell responses to AZD1222 COVID-19 vaccine. The data were produced by immunoSEQ multiplex PCR, yet TCRdb's version contains in-frame clones alone and is incomplete. The data show about 190,000 clones, roughly nine tenths seen once. The sequencing used peripheral blood, collected on day 0 of AZD1222 vaccination. The receptors shown here come from an adult in good health.

This clone was observed a few times. This rearrangement joins TRBV2 to TRBJ1-2; D is uncertain. There are 12 residues in the CDR3. Per the germline V gene, CDR1 is SNHLY and CDR2 is FYNNEI. The V end was cut by 2 bases, the J end by 6 bases, with 7 bases between. CDR3 nucleotides: TGTGCCAGCAGTGAATTTGGGGATGGCTACACCTTC. Translating it yields CASSEFGDGYTF.

V is TRBV6-2 or TRBV6-3 and J is TRBJ2-1, with TRBD1 as a possible D gene (5 bases). Germline lookup yields CDR1 MNHEY and CDR2 SVGEGT. V was pared by 2 bases and J by 1 base, with 18 bases between. This CDR3 is 18 amino acids long. The CDR3 nucleotides are TGTGCCAGCAGTTACACACCCAGACAGATTCAGTCCTACAATGAGCAGTTCTTC. This encodes CASSYTPRQIQSYNEQFF.

The genes are TRBV28 and TRBJ1-3; tentatively, D is TRBD1 (5 bases). V was clipped by 4 bases and J by 0 bases, with 13 bases between them. The CDR3 consists of 16 residues. CDR1 is MDHEN and CDR2 is SYDVKM in the germline V gene. In DNA form, the CDR3 reads TGTGCCAGCAGTTCCCCGGGACGGATCTCTGGAAACACCATATATTTT. It yields the protein CASSSPGRISGNTIYF.

The J gene is TRBJ1-4, the V gene TRBV4-2; 7 nucleotides agree with TRBD1. The CDR3 sequence is 16 residues long. Trimming at V came to 0 bases and at J to 4 bases, leaving 5 bases not matched to a gene. Germline V gene sequence: CDR1 LGHNA, CDR2 YNFKEQ. Written as DNA, the CDR3 is TGTGCCAGCAGCCAAGACTCCGGGACAGATAATGAAAAACTGTTTTTT. It encodes CASSQDSGTDNEKLFF.

The chain links TRBV5-1 to TRBJ2-3; 9 bases map to TRBD2. The CDR3 is 16 residues long. Germline V gives CDR1 SGHRS, CDR2 YFSETQ. Trimming cost V 0 bases and J 5 bases; bases outside gene matches: 7. The CDR3 protein is CASSLGGGGVGDTQYF. CDR3 DNA sequence: TGCGCCAGCAGCTTGGGCGGCGGGGGGGTTGGAGATACGCAGTATTTT.

J is TRBJ2-1 and V is TRBV12-5; 10 bases agree with TRBD2. The germline gives CDR1 LGHNT, CDR2 FRNRAP. The CDR3 consists of 13 residues. J was trimmed by 9 bases and V by 6 bases; bases with no gene match: 5. The CDR3 protein is CASGTGTSVEQFF. CDR3 in DNA: TGTGCTAGTGGAACCGGGACTAGCGTTGAGCAGTTCTTC.

The rearrangement links TRBV13 to TRBJ2-6; 12 bases map to TRBD1. V was pared by 0 bases and J by 1 base, with 1 base of the junction left unmatched. The germline V gene has CDR1 PRHDT and CDR2 FYEKMQ (reference sequence). CDR3 length equals 18 residues. In DNA form, the CDR3 reads TGTGCCAGCAGCTTAGGGGGACAGGGGGCTTCTGGGGCCAACGTCCTGACTTTC. This codes for CASSLGGQGASGANVLTF.